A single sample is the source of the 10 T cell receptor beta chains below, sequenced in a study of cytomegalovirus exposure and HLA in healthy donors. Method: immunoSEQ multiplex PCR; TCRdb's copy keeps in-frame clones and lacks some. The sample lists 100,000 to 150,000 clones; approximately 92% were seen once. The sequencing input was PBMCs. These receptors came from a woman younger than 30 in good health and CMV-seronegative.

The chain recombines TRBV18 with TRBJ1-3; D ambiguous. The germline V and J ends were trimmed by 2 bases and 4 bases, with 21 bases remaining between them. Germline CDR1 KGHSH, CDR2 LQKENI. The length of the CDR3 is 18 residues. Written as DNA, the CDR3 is TGTGCCAGCTCACCAGTTGGATCGGAGGGAATGAGAGGAAACACCATATATTTT. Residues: CASSPVGSEGMRGNTIYF.

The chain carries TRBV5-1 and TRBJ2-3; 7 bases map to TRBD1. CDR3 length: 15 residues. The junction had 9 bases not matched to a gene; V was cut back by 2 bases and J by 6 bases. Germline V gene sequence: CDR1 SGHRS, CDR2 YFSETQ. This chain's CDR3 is CASSFQGQEGDTQYF. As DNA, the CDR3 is TGCGCCAGCAGCTTCCAAGGACAGGAAGGGGATACGCAGTATTTT.

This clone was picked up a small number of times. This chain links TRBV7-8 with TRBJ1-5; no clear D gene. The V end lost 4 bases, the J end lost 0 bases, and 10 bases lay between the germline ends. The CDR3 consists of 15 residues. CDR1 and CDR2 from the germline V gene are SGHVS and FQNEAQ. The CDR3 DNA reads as TGTGCCAGCAGCTACCGCGACACTAGCAATCAGCCCCAGCATTTT. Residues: CASSYRDTSNQPQHF.

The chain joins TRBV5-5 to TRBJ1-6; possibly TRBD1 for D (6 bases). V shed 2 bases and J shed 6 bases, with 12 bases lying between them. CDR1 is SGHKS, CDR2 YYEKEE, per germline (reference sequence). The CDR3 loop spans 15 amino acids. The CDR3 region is CASSLQGDVNSPLHF. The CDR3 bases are TGTGCCAGCAGCTTACAGGGTGATGTTAATTCACCCCTCCACTTT.

The CDR3 DNA reads TGCGCCAGCAGTGAGGGCGGTGCCTACGAGCAGTACTTC. Amino acid sequence: CASSEGGAYEQYF. The chain joins TRBV10-1 to TRBJ2-7; D ambiguous. V lost 2 bases and J 2 bases, leaving 7 bases between the germline ends. Germline V gene lookup returns CDR1 WNHNN and CDR2 SYGVQD (reference sequence). There are 13 residues in the CDR3.

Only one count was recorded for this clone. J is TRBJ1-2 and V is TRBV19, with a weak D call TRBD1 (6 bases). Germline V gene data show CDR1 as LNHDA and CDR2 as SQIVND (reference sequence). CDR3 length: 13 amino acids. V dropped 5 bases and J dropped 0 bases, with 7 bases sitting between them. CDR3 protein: CASSRTANYGYTF. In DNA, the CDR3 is TGTGCCAGTAGTCGGACAGCTAACTATGGCTACACCTTC.

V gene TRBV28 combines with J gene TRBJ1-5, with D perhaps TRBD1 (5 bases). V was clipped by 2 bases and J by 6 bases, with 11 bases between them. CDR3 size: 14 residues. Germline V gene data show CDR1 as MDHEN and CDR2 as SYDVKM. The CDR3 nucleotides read TGTGCCAGCAGTTTACCAGGGATTAGTCAGCCCCAGCATTTT. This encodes CASSLPGISQPQHF. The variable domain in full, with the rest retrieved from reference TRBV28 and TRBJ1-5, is DVKVTQSSRYLVKRTGEKVFLECVQDMDHENMFWYRQDPGLGLRLIYFSYDVKMKEKGDIPEGYSVSREKKERFSLILESASTNQTSMYLCASSLPGISQPQHFGDGTRLSIL.

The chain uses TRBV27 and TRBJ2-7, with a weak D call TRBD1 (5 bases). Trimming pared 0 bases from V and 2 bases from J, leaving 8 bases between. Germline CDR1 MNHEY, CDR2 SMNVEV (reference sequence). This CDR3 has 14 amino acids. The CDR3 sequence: CASSLSQGTYEQYF. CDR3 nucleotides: TGTGCCAGCAGTTTATCCCAGGGCACCTACGAGCAGTACTTC.

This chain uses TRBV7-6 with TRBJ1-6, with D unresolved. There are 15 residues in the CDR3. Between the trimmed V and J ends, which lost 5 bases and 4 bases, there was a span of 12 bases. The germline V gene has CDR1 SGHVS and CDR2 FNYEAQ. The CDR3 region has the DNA TGTGCCAGCAGCCAGCGGTCTGCTTATAATTCACCCCTCCACTTT. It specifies CASSQRSAYNSPLHF.

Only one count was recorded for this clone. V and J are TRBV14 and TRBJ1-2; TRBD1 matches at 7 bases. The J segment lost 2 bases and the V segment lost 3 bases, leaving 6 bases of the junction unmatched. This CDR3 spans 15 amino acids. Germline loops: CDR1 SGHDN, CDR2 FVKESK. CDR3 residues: CASSQNPGQNYGYTF. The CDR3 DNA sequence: TGTGCCAGCAGCCAGAACCCGGGACAGAACTATGGCTACACCTTC.